This T cell receptor (beta chain) was profiled in a study of beta chain features in type 1 diabetes. The investigators reverse transcribed all of the isolated RNA, so they sequenced expressed TCRB transcripts. Sequencing used immunoSEQ multiplex PCR; TCRdb keeps in-frame clones, though not all of them. Of about 400,000 clones in the sample, approximately 12% were seen once. CDR1 and CDR2 (germline): SGHRS, YFSETQ. V shed 4 bases, J shed 3 bases, and the junction held 3 bases outside the gene matches. CDR3 size: 15 residues. This chain uses TRBV5-1 with TRBJ2-1, with 11 bases aligning to TRBD1. Material: naive CD4+ T cells from blood. The receptor's source is a man between 18 and 35 years old in good health. CDR3 DNA: TGCGCCAGCAGCGCAGGGACAGGGGGCTACAATGAGCAGTTCTTC. Protein product: CASSAGTGGYNEQFF.